Listed here are 29 T cell receptor beta chains from one sample, sequenced in a study of PD-1 blockade in classical Hodgkin lymphoma. Produced via immunoSEQ multiplex PCR; TCRdb's table is partial and in-frame only. The sample lists tens of thousands of clones, 94% occurring once. Specified time point: newly diagnosed, previously untreated cHL patient sample. The source material was peripheral blood mononuclear cells (PBMCs). The receptor source for this set is a human donor with classical Hodgkin lymphoma.

J is TRBJ2-7 and V is TRBV29-1; D not resolved. This CDR3 is built from 14 residues. Trimming removed 0 bases from V and 3 bases from J, with 12 bases in between. Germline CDR1 reads SQVTM; CDR2 reads ANQGSEA. For the CDR3, the DNA is TGCAGCGTTGAAGATGGAACACCCGTCTACGAGCAGTACTTC. This translates into CSVEDGTPVYEQYF.

V is TRBV28 and J is TRBJ1-3, with D possibly matching TRBD1 (6 bases). Trimming took off 8 bases at V and 6 bases at J, with 17 bases between the two ends. CDR3 size: 14 residues. In germline, CDR1 is MDHEN, CDR2 SYDVKM. The CDR3 sequence is CASGTTGSKNTIYF. Here the CDR3 DNA reads TGTGCCAGCGGGACAACAGGGAGTAAAAACACCATATATTTT.

This chain joins TRBV11-2 and TRBJ1-1, with 11 bases matching TRBD1. The V gene's germline CDR1 is SGHAT and CDR2 FQNNGV. There are 18 residues in the CDR3. With V trimmed by 1 base and J by 0 bases, 7 bases remained unmatched. CDR3: CASSLVRGTGGLNTEAFF. The CDR3 nucleotides are TGTGCCAGCAGCTTAGTTAGGGGGACAGGGGGTTTGAACACTGAAGCTTTCTTT. The full variable domain, its missing parts supplied by reference TRBV11-2 and TRBJ1-1, is EAGVAQSPRYKIIEKRQSVAFWCNPISGHATLYWYQQILGQGPKLLIQFQNNGVVDDSQLPKDRFSAERLKGVDSTLKIQPAKLEDSAVYLCASSLVRGTGGLNTEAFFGQGTRLTVV.

J is TRBJ2-6 and V is TRBV6-1; 8 bases line up with TRBD1. Germline values: CDR1 MNHNS, CDR2 SASEGT. Trimming removed 4 bases from V and 3 bases from J; junction bases left unmatched: 8. There are 17 residues in the CDR3. As DNA, the CDR3 is TGTGCCAGCAGTGGGATTGCAGGGGGCGGTGGGGCCAACGTCCTGACTTTC. Its protein product is CASSGIAGGGGANVLTF.

The chain is built from TRBV15 and TRBJ1-1; D is uncertain. The CDR3 has 12 amino acids. V lost 0 bases and J lost 11, with 10 bases in between. CDR1 is LNHNV and CDR2 is YYDKDF in the germline V gene (reference sequence). The CDR3, as DNA: TGTGCCACCAGCAGAGAATTCGGTCGGGCTTTCTTT. It is translated as CATSREFGRAFF.

The chain joins TRBV15 to TRBJ2-1, with D tentatively TRBD2 (7 bases). Per germline, CDR1 LNHNV and CDR2 YYDKDF (reference sequence). V was pared by 1 base and J by 6 bases, with 19 bases between. The CDR3 contains 17 residues. In DNA, the CDR3 is TGTGCCACCAGCAGAGTCCCCGCGGGGGCTCCCCGCAATGAGCAGTTCTTC. The encoded protein is CATSRVPAGAPRNEQFF.

The gene calls are TRBV10-3 and TRBJ1-4; D remains ambiguous. CDR3 length: 13 residues. Deletions cut 6 bases from V and 4 bases from J, with 9 bases between. Germline V gene lookup returns CDR1 ENHRY and CDR2 SYGVKD. The CDR3 spells CAIRDGGNEKLFF. The CDR3 DNA follows: TGTGCCATCAGGGACGGAGGTAATGAAAAACTGTTTTTT.

The chain joins TRBV7-9 to TRBJ1-3; D ambiguous. CDR1 is SEHNR, CDR2 FQNEAQ, per germline (reference sequence). Deletions cut 5 bases from V and 0 bases from J, with 11 bases between. The CDR3 extends over 15 amino acids. The CDR3 protein is CASSNLESSGNTIYF. As DNA, the CDR3 is TGTGCCAGCAGCAACCTGGAGAGCTCTGGAAACACCATATATTTT.

J is TRBJ2-1 and V is TRBV21-1; the D call TRBD2 from the table was never checked on the DNA. TRBV21-1 is termed a pseudogene. The CDR3 totals 15 residues. The CDR3 coding sequence is TGTGCCAGCAAAGGCAGCGGAAACTCCTACAATGAGCAGTTCTTC. Translation: CASKGSGNSYNEQFF.

The V gene is TRBV4-1, the J gene TRBJ1-2; 11 bases line up with TRBD1. V shed 5 bases, J shed 5 bases, and the junction held 7 bases outside the gene matches. The CDR3 sequence is 15 residues long. Germline CDR1 reads MGHRA; CDR2 reads YSYEKL. The DNA of the CDR3 is TGCGCCAGCAGCGGGCGGACAGGGGGCGAATATGGCTACACCTTC. Its translation: CASSGRTGGEYGYTF.

The chain recombines TRBV15 with TRBJ1-5, with D possibly being TRBD1 (5 bases). V lost 0 bases and J 6 bases, leaving 12 bases between the germline ends. The CDR3 contains 15 residues. Germline lookup yields CDR1 LNHNV and CDR2 YYDKDF (reference sequence). The CDR3 loop is CATSRDQGAGQPQHF. The CDR3 DNA follows: TGTGCCACCAGCAGAGATCAAGGGGCGGGTCAGCCCCAGCATTTT.

The chain joins TRBV30 to TRBJ1-1; tentatively, D is TRBD1 (6 bases). The CDR3 extends over 13 amino acids. Looked up from germline, CDR1 is GTSNPN and CDR2 is SVGIG (reference sequence). V lost 2 bases and J lost 3, with 10 bases in between. CDR3: CAWSIRTDTEAFF. The DNA of the CDR3 is TGTGCCTGGAGTATTCGGACAGACACTGAAGCTTTCTTT. The variable domain in full, completed from reference TRBV30 and TRBJ1-1, reads SQTIHQWPATLVQPVGSPLSLECTVEGTSNPNLYWYRQAAGRGLQLLFYSVGIGQISSEVPQNLSASRPQDRQFILSSKKLLLSDSGFYLCAWSIRTDTEAFFGQGTRLTVV.

V and J are TRBV11-1 and TRBJ1-1; unclear D gene. V dropped 1 base and J dropped 1 base, with 7 bases sitting between them. There are 14 residues in the CDR3. Per germline, CDR1 SGHAT and CDR2 FQDESV (reference sequence). This CDR3 reads CASSLDIRNTEAFF. The DNA for the CDR3 is TGTGCCAGCAGCTTAGACATCAGGAACACTGAAGCTTTCTTT.

The V call is TRBV28, the J call TRBJ1-1; no clear D. Germline V gene sequence: CDR1 MDHEN, CDR2 SYDVKM. The CDR3 runs 14 residues. The V end lost 5 bases, the J end lost 0 bases, and 10 bases lay between the germline ends. CDR3 bases: TGTGCCAGCAGTATAAGGGCTGTGAACACTGAAGCTTTCTTT. Protein: CASSIRAVNTEAFF.

The chain joins TRBV12-5 to TRBJ2-7; 10 bases agree with TRBD1. V was clipped by 1 base and J by 6 bases; unmatched bases: 3. This CDR3 has 14 amino acids. Germline CDR1 is LGHNT and CDR2 is FRNRAP. CDR3 amino acids: CASGLGQGAPEQYF. The CDR3 DNA reads TGTGCTAGTGGTTTGGGACAGGGGGCGCCCGAGCAGTACTTC. Together with reference TRBV12-5 and TRBJ2-7, the CDR3 gives the full variable domain: DARVTQTPRHKVTEMGQEVTMRCQPILGHNTVFWYRQTMMQGLELLAYFRNRAPLDDSGMPKDRFSAEMPDATLATLKIQPSEPRDSAVYFCASGLGQGAPEQYFGPGTRLTVT.

The CDR3 coding sequence is TGTGCCAGCAGTGCGACTAGCAGCACAGATACGCAGTATTTT. Translated, it gives CASSATSSTDTQYF. The gene calls are TRBV28 and TRBJ2-3, with TRBD2 identical over 7 bases. The CDR3 is made up of 14 amino acids. Germline V gene lookup returns CDR1 MDHEN and CDR2 SYDVKM. Trimming cost V 5 bases and J 0 bases; bases outside gene matches: 2.

This rearrangement joins TRBV5-4 to TRBJ1-2; unclear D gene. Germline V gene data show CDR1 as SGHNT and CDR2 as YYREEE (reference sequence). This CDR3 spans 16 amino acids. The V end lost 1 base, the J end lost 5 bases, and 18 bases lay between the germline ends. The CDR3 here is CASSLNGRRGVYGYTF. Written as DNA, the CDR3 is TGTGCCAGCAGCTTGAACGGGCGACGCGGAGTGTATGGCTACACCTTC.

As DNA, the CDR3 is TGTGCCAGCTCACCAGGGGCAGATACGCAGTATTTT. This encodes CASSPGADTQYF. V usage is TRBV18 and J usage is TRBJ2-3; D not certain. The CDR3 runs to 12 residues. From germline, CDR1 is KGHSH and CDR2 LQKENI. Trimming took 2 bases from V and 4 from J, leaving 4 bases between them. Complete variable domain (other parts from reference TRBV18 and TRBJ2-3): NAGVMQNPRHLVRRRGQEARLRCSPMKGHSHVYWYRQLPEEGLKFMVYLQKENIIDESGMPKERFSAEFPKEGPSILRIQQVVRGDSAAYFCASSPGADTQYFGPGTRLTVL.

The CDR3 sequence is CASSLEGLTYEQYF. CDR3 nucleotides: TGTGCCAGCAGCTTGGAGGGGCTGACCTACGAGCAGTACTTC. The chain employs TRBV5-4 and TRBJ2-7; a weak D match, TRBD1 (5 bases). The CDR3 consists of 14 residues. Per the germline V gene, CDR1 is SGHNT and CDR2 is YYREEE (reference sequence). The V end was cut by 0 bases, the J end by 2 bases, with 9 bases between.

The chain is built from TRBV19 and TRBJ1-2; D is unresolved. Deletions cut 5 bases from V and 4 bases from J, with 17 bases between. The CDR3 contains 15 residues. CDR1 LNHDA and CDR2 SQIVND come from the germline V gene (reference sequence). CDR3 nucleotides: TGTGCCAGTAGTGTTAGCGGGTCGGTCGTCTATGGCTACACCTTC. It encodes CASSVSGSVVYGYTF.

The CDR3, as DNA: TGTGCCAGCAGCTTGGCTGGCAGGGCCGAGCAGTACTTC. Protein: CASSLAGRAEQYF. The rearrangement uses TRBV5-6 and TRBJ2-7, with D possibly being TRBD1 (5 bases). This CDR3 region has 13 residues. Looked up from germline, CDR1 is SGHDT and CDR2 is YYEEEE. The V end was cut by 0 bases, the J end by 6 bases, with 10 bases between.

V is TRBV6-6 and J is TRBJ1-4; D unresolved. The ends were cut back, 6 bases at V and 5 bases at J, with 10 bases in the middle. This CDR3 has 13 residues. CDR1 and CDR2 from the germline V gene are MNHNY and SVGAGI (reference sequence). In DNA, the CDR3 is TGTGCCAGCAGGGCAAAATGGAATGAAAAACTGTTTTTT. This gives the protein CASRAKWNEKLFF.

This chain joins TRBV19 and TRBJ2-7; weak D call: TRBD1 (6 bases). V was pared by 1 base and J by 3 bases, with 13 bases between. Germline V gene sequence: CDR1 LNHDA, CDR2 SQIVND (reference sequence). The CDR3 has 15 amino acids. The CDR3, as DNA: TGTGCCAGTAGTATAGGCCCAGGGGCCGACTACGAGCAGTACTTC. Translation: CASSIGPGADYEQYF.

The CDR3 reads CASSPLPKINEKLFF. The CDR3 coding sequence is TGTGCCAGCTCACCACTACCCAAGATCAATGAAAAACTGTTTTTT. The chain has TRBV18 and TRBJ1-4; D call uncertain. Germline CDR1 KGHSH, CDR2 LQKENI. V lost 1 base, J lost 5 bases, and 11 bases lay in between. The CDR3 runs to 15 residues.

The V and J genes are TRBV4-2 and TRBJ2-1; tentative D call: TRBD2 (7 bases). CDR1 LGHNA and CDR2 YNFKEQ come from the germline V gene. The CDR3 has 15 amino acids. V was cut by 4 bases and J by 5 bases, with 15 bases left in between. CDR3 loop: CASSPLAGANNEQFF. CDR3 sequence (DNA): TGTGCCAGCAGCCCCCTGGCGGGGGCAAACAATGAGCAGTTCTTC.

The rearrangement joins TRBV7-8 to TRBJ2-7, with 10 positions matching TRBD1. Germline V gene lookup returns CDR1 SGHVS and CDR2 FQNEAQ. J was trimmed by 3 bases and V by 4 bases; bases with no gene match: 6. The CDR3 has 15 amino acids. This CDR3 is CASSWDRGKGYEQYF. The CDR3 nucleotides read TGTGCCAGCAGCTGGGACAGGGGAAAGGGCTACGAGCAGTACTTC.

V is TRBV9 and J is TRBJ2-5; possible D gene TRBD2, 5 bases. The germline V gene has CDR1 SGDLS and CDR2 YYNGEE. Deletions cut 0 bases from V and 3 bases from J, with 6 bases between. The CDR3 length is 13 residues. The CDR3 nucleotides are TGTGCCAGCAGCGTAGTGGAGGAAGAGACCCAGTACTTC. Translated: CASSVVEEETQYF.

This clone appeared a single time. The chain is built from TRBV9 and TRBJ2-2; TRBD2 matches 8 bases. This CDR3 contains 17 residues. The germline V gene has CDR1 SGDLS and CDR2 YYNGEE. Unmatched junction bases numbered 6, after V lost 0 bases and J lost 2 bases. CDR3 in DNA: TGTGCCAGCAGCGTAGGTGTAGCGGGGACCAACACCGGGGAGCTGTTTTTT. This sequence encodes CASSVGVAGTNTGELFF. Looking up the rest from reference TRBV9 and TRBJ2-2 gives the full variable domain: DSGVTQTPKHLITATGQRVTLRCSPRSGDLSVYWYQQSLDQGLQFLIQYYNGEERAKGNILERFSAQQFPDLHSELNLSSLELGDSALYFCASSVGVAGTNTGELFFGEGSRLTVL.

The chain has TRBV18 and TRBJ1-1, with D hard to call. Trimming took off 6 bases at V and 4 bases at J, with 6 bases between the two ends. The CDR3 extends over 11 amino acids. Germline CDR1 is KGHSH and CDR2 is LQKENI. CDR3 nucleotides: TGTGCCAGCTCCCGGGCCACTGAAGCTTTCTTT. Protein: CASSRATEAFF.